The clone carrying this TCR beta chain appeared a single time. Its antigen is undetermined. Trimming at V came to 0 bases and at J to 1 base, leaving 0 bases not matched to a gene. CDR1 is SGHDT, CDR2 YYEEEE, per germline. The CDR3 runs 15 residues. The data stem from a study of PD-1 blockade in classical Hodgkin lymphoma. Study observations and caveats: Newly diagnosed patients were reported to start with lower TCR diversity than healthy donors. Complete responders matched newly diagnosed patients in baseline diversity. By C4D1, diversity of CD4+ TCRs had risen significantly, whereas that of CD8+ TCRs had not. Prior therapy or disease activity may underlie the repertoire differences, whose causes remain undefined.

Every single patient, without exception, relapsed after autologous stem cell transplantation, and brentuximab vedotin exposure varied. Method: immunoSEQ multiplex PCR; TCRdb's copy keeps in-frame clones and lacks some. The table shows thousands of clones, with about 83% occurring only once. The sample was peripheral blood mononuclear cells (PBMCs), taken at baseline. This clonotype was obtained from a human donor with classical Hodgkin lymphoma. The chain employs TRBV5-6 and TRBJ1-5; 8 bases align to TRBD1. DNA of the CDR3: TGTGCCAGCAGCTTGGGGACAGGGAGCAATCAGCCCCAGCATTTT. Amino acid sequence: CASSLGTGSNQPQHF.